The next 20 T cell receptor beta chains were all read from a single sample in a study of beta chain features in type 1 diabetes. Study-level results: A moderate, significant TCRB CDR3 shortening appeared in type 1 diabetes across four CD4+ subsets.

No cognate antigen is known for these TCRs. The entirety of the isolated RNA underwent reverse transcription, so expressed TCRB transcripts were sequenced. Data came from immunoSEQ multiplex PCR; TCRdb stores just in-frame clones and leaves some out. The sample carries about 650,000 clones, around 12% recorded once. The sample taken for sequencing was naive CD4+ T cells from blood. The receptors originated from a man aged 25 to 45 with type 1 diabetes.

The chain joins TRBV2 to TRBJ1-2; D perhaps matches TRBD1 (5 bases). The V and J ends lost 1 base and 8 bases respectively, with 5 bases between them. This CDR3 contains 11 residues. Germline CDR1 is SNHLY and CDR2 is FYNNEI. CDR3 sequence reads: CASSEEGGYTF. For the CDR3, the DNA is TGTGCCAGCAGTGAAGAGGGGGGCTACACCTTC.

This chain links TRBV6-5 with TRBJ2-7, with D possibly being TRBD1 (6 bases). CDR3 length equals 14 residues. Germline values: CDR1 MNHEY, CDR2 SVGAGI. V gave up 5 bases and J gave up 2 bases, with 13 bases separating them. The chain's CDR3 is CASSQHGQTYEQYF. The CDR3 DNA is TGTGCCAGCAGTCAACACGGACAGACCTACGAGCAGTACTTC.

The gene calls are TRBV27 and TRBJ1-2, with a tentative D call TRBD1 (5 bases). V lost 6 bases, J lost 0 bases, and 17 bases lay in between. Per the germline V gene, CDR1 is MNHEY and CDR2 is SMNVEV (reference sequence). The CDR3 is 16 residues long. The CDR3 sequence: CASSRNRGLTNYGYTF. CDR3 nucleotide sequence: TGTGCCAGCAGCCGTAACCGGGGACTTACTAACTATGGCTACACCTTC.

This clone was counted a few times. The J gene is TRBJ1-5, the V gene TRBV5-4; TRBD1 matches at 10 bases. The junction had 3 bases not matched to a gene; V was cut back by 4 bases and J by 2 bases. Germline CDR1 SGHNT, CDR2 YYREEE (reference sequence). CDR3 length: 15 amino acids. CDR3 coding DNA: TGTGCCAGCAGCCAGACAGGGGGCGGCAATCAGCCCCAGCATTTT. This translates into CASSQTGGGNQPQHF.

In its sample, this clone was seen a few times. The chain employs TRBV6-5 and TRBJ2-2; D possibly corresponds to TRBD1 (6 bases). The germline V and J ends were trimmed by 6 bases and 4 bases, with 15 bases remaining between them. CDR1 and CDR2 (germline): MNHEY, SVGAGI. This CDR3 contains 15 residues. DNA of the CDR3: TGTGCCAGCAGACATCCGGGACACACCACCGGGGAGCTGTTTTTT. This translates into CASRHPGHTTGELFF.

This sequence joins TRBV13 and TRBJ1-3; possibly TRBD1 for D (5 bases). The CDR3 runs to 15 residues. With 3 bases removed from V and 4 bases from J, the gap between germline ends came to 13 bases. Looked up from germline, CDR1 is PRHDT and CDR2 is FYEKMQ (reference sequence). CDR3 in amino acids: CASSFRVPSGNTIYF. CDR3 in DNA: TGTGCCAGCAGCTTCAGGGTACCCTCCGGAAACACCATATATTTT. The full variable domain, rest sourced from reference TRBV13 and TRBJ1-3, is AAGVIQSPRHLIKEKRETATLKCYPIPRHDTVYWYQQGPGQDPQFLISFYEKMQSDKGSIPDRFSAQQFSDYHSELNMSSLELGDSALYFCASSFRVPSGNTIYFGEGSWLTVV.

This clone was recorded a few times. DNA for the CDR3: TGCGCCAGCAGCCCCGACAACTACAATGAGCAGTTCTTC. Amino acid sequence: CASSPDNYNEQFF. The rearrangement links TRBV5-1 to TRBJ2-1; no clear D. The germline V gene has CDR1 SGHRS and CDR2 YFSETQ. V gave up 4 bases and J gave up 3 bases, with 8 bases separating them. The CDR3 sequence is 13 residues long.

J is TRBJ1-6 and V is TRBV6-5; unclear D gene. CDR3 length: 13 residues. Germline loops: CDR1 MNHEY, CDR2 SVGAGI. Deletions cut 5 bases from V and 4 bases from J, with 6 bases between. The CDR3 DNA sequence: TGTGCCAGCAGTCCCGATTATAATTCACCCCTCCACTTT. This codes for CASSPDYNSPLHF.

As concerns this clone: This sample also contains other DNA sequences that code for the same CDR3. This CDR3 is CASSFRGEKLFF. CDR3 nucleotides: TGTGCCAGCAGTTTTAGGGGAGAAAAACTGTTTTTT. The chain joins TRBV28 to TRBJ1-4; possible D gene TRBD1, 5 bases. Germline V lookup: CDR1 MDHEN, CDR2 SYDVKM. The CDR3 contains 12 residues. Trimming took 3 bases from V and 8 from J, leaving 7 bases between them.

This clone was observed a few times. The genes are TRBV10-3 and TRBJ2-5; D might be TRBD2 (6 bases). V dropped 5 bases and J dropped 5 bases, with 15 bases sitting between them. CDR1 and CDR2 (germline): ENHRY, SYGVKD. The CDR3 spans 14 residues. The CDR3 loop is CAISRGGESETQYF. For the CDR3, the DNA is TGTGCCATCAGTAGGGGCGGGGAAAGCGAGACCCAGTACTTC.

This sequence joins TRBV7-2 and TRBJ2-7; 8 bases agree with TRBD2. V was pared by 8 bases and J by 0 bases, with 6 bases of the junction left unmatched. CDR3 length: 14 amino acids. Germline assignment: CDR1 SGHTA and CDR2 FQGNSA. The CDR3 DNA is TGTGCCAGCGCGGGGGGCCCCAGCTCCTACGAGCAGTACTTC. Its translation: CASAGGPSSYEQYF.

This clone occurred a few times. This chain links TRBV7-2 with TRBJ2-3; no clear D. From germline, CDR1 is SGHTA and CDR2 FQGNSA. The CDR3 covers 12 residues. Trimming took off 1 base at V and 4 bases at J, with 3 bases between the two ends. Here the CDR3 reads CASSLVPDTQYF. The CDR3 region has the DNA TGTGCCAGCAGCTTAGTTCCAGATACGCAGTATTTT.

The CDR3 sequence: CASRLQSTGNEYGYTF. The CDR3, as DNA: TGTGCCAGCAGGCTGCAATCGACAGGGAACGAATATGGCTACACCTTC. This chain uses TRBV5-4 with TRBJ1-2; 7 bases fit TRBD1. Trimming took 5 bases from V and 5 from J; bases not matched to a gene: 15. The CDR3 has 16 residues. Germline CDR1 is SGHNT and CDR2 is YYREEE (reference sequence).

The chain carries TRBV27 and TRBJ2-7; 7 nucleotides match TRBD1. V was pared by 5 bases and J by 0 bases, with 10 bases of the junction left unmatched. Per the germline V gene, CDR1 is MNHEY and CDR2 is SMNVEV (reference sequence). This CDR3 region has 16 residues. CDR3 sequence: CASSRRQGASSYEQYF. DNA of the CDR3: TGTGCCAGCAGTCGTCGACAGGGTGCAAGCTCCTACGAGCAGTACTTC.

The sample holds a few counts of this clone. The CDR3 nucleotides read TGTGCCAGCAGTTCCGGGTCCCGCACCGGGGAGCTGTTTTTT. Amino acid sequence: CASSSGSRTGELFF. V is TRBV6-5 and J is TRBJ2-2, with D uncertain. The germline V gene has CDR1 MNHEY and CDR2 SVGAGI. V lost 4 bases and J 4 bases, leaving 10 bases between the germline ends. The CDR3 loop spans 14 amino acids.

The chain links TRBV7-2 to TRBJ1-1; D ambiguous. Trimming left V 1 base short and J 11 bases short, with 11 bases between. The CDR3 covers 12 residues. The germline CDR1 and CDR2 sequences are SGHTA and FQGNSA. The CDR3: CASSLDQFHAFF. The CDR3 coding sequence is TGTGCCAGCAGCTTAGACCAGTTCCATGCTTTCTTT.

The chain couples TRBV9 to TRBJ2-5, with 11 nucleotides matching TRBD2. V gave up 0 bases and J gave up 9 bases; unmatched junction bases: 10. Germline loops: CDR1 SGDLS, CDR2 YYNGEE. The CDR3 covers 16 residues. The DNA of the CDR3 is TGTGCCAGCAGCGTAGAGGGGACTAGCGGCGGCGGGGCCCAGTACTTC. Protein product: CASSVEGTSGGGAQYF.

The J gene is TRBJ2-1, the V gene TRBV7-9; D gene uncertain. V was shortened by 4 bases and J by 6 bases, with 10 bases between the two germline ends. In germline, CDR1 is SEHNR, CDR2 FQNEAQ (reference sequence). The CDR3 loop spans 13 amino acids. The CDR3 DNA sequence: TGTGCCAGCAGCTCGCTCCTCCCCAATGAGCAGTTCTTC. Amino acid sequence: CASSSLLPNEQFF.

This clone was seen a few times. The gene calls are TRBV28 and TRBJ2-5; TRBD2 matches 9 bases. Trimming took 7 bases from V and 2 from J; bases not matched to a gene: 2. The CDR3 consists of 13 residues. CDR1 and CDR2 (germline): MDHEN, SYDVKM. CDR3 region: CASILAGQETQYF. The CDR3 nucleotides are TGTGCCAGCATCCTAGCGGGGCAAGAGACCCAGTACTTC.

Worth noting for this clone: The same CDR3 can be traced to other DNA sequences in this sample. The V and J genes are TRBV29-1 and TRBJ2-5, with a weak D call TRBD1 (6 bases). The CDR3 spans 13 residues. V was cut by 4 bases and J by 2 bases, with 11 bases left in between. CDR1 is SQVTM, CDR2 ANQGSEA, per germline. CDR3: CSVGGRAQETQYF. DNA for the CDR3: TGCAGCGTTGGGGGGCGCGCTCAAGAGACCCAGTACTTC.